This record looks at one T cell receptor (beta chain) sequence and its context. The data were obtained in a study of blood T cell repertoires in COVID-19. Whole-study context: Nucleic acid was either cDNA or gDNA, and it came from T cells, B-cell-depleted T cells, or PBMCs.

The CDR3 extends over 13 amino acids. Germline V gene sequence: CDR1 MNHEY, CDR2 SVGAGI. J was trimmed by 15 bases and V by 6 bases; bases with no gene match: 14. In the study's own analysis: Amplification of reference gene primers was used by the study to estimate nucleated cell counts. Here immunoSEQ multiplex PCR was the method, and the copy in TCRdb shows in-frame clones only, minus some. The V and J calls and clone size come from that table; D and trimming were worked out from the DNA. Of about 210,000 clones listed, roughly four fifths are singletons. The sequenced sample was peripheral blood. The chain is built from TRBV6-5 and TRBJ2-1; 7 bases map to TRBD1. This sequence was found in a woman in her forties with acute or convalescent COVID-19. The CDR3 here is CASSLLPGTERFF. CDR3 in DNA: TGTGCCAGCAGCCTTCTTCCCGGGACAGAAAGGTTCTTC.